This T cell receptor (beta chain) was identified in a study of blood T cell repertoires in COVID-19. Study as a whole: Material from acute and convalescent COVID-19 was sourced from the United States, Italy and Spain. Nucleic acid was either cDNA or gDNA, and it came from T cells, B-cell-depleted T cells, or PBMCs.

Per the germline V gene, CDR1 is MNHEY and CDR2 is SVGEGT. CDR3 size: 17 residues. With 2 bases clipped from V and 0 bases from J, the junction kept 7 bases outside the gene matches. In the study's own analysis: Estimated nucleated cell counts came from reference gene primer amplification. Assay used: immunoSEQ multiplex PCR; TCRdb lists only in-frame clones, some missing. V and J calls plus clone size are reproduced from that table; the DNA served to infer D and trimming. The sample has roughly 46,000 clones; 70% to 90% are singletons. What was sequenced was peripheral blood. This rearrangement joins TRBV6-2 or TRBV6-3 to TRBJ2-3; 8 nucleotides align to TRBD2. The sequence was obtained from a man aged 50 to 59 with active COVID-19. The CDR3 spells CASSYPLAGYSTDTQYF. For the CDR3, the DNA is TGTGCCAGCAGTTACCCTCTAGCGGGTTATAGCACAGATACGCAGTATTTT.